This TCR beta chain was identified in a study of shared clonotypes between healthy human individuals (TCRdb year 2020). With regard to the full study: The cohort comprised a couple of women and a few men aged 18 to 49 years. The study deeply sequenced blood TCR repertoires of about 5 healthy adults to estimate repertoire size and the extent of clonotype sharing between individuals. Libraries were prepared and TCR repertoires were sequenced by different laboratories using diverse techniques, in order to increase sequencing depth and limit assay-specific biases. For each donor, CD4 naive and CD4 memory were each given three plates, CD8 naive was given two plates, and CD8 memory was given one plate. Per donor, leukapheresis produced somewhere between about 0.8 and 9 billion PBMCs. The study at large found these results: Naive subsets generally had larger estimated clonotype richness than memory subsets. When a handful of donors were compared, the shared fraction of clonotypes was 5% to 6.5% for naive CD4, 3.5% to 4% for naive CD8, more than 2% for memory CD4, and 0.4% for memory CD8. Pairwise subsampling indicated that sequencing depth was expected to affect the degree of clonotype sharing among donors. Compared with non-shared clonotypes, the clonotypes found in all four sorted-subset donors had higher generation probabilities. Even with the large sequencing depth, rarefaction of the sorted-subset datasets indicated that sequencing was incomplete. The small number of donors limited the genetic and exposure-history diversity represented. Sampling was restricted to blood, and TCR repertoires in tissue are likely to differ from TCR repertoires in blood.

Using the deep immunoSEQ assay, TCR CDR3 regions were amplified from genomic DNA by multiplex PCR. Genomic DNA extracted from each cell subset was distributed evenly over all wells of several immunoSEQ 96-well plates, and each plate served as one replicate. Each replicate PCR for sorted subsets received approximately 200 ng genomic DNA, equal to roughly 29,000 T cell genomes. The purified libraries were quantified using a Qubit 3.0 fluorometer, sized with a Bioanalyzer 2100, and then quantified again using the KAPA Library Quantification kit. A separate single-read 150-cycle Illumina NextSeq 550 flow cell was used to sequence each immunoSEQ 96-well plate. The study's own analysis went as follows. Because the immunoSEQ output held only junctional sequences and lacked quality scores, the filtering could not match the filtering applied to full-length reads. To assign V/J genes and CDR3, sequences were annotated using PyIR, a Python wrapper for IgBLAST v1.9, with IMGT germline references. Reads were filtered out if the reads had weak V/J assignments (E-value above 1e-6), no CDR3, stop codons, out-of-frame junctions, or ambiguous translated residues. V3J clonotypes were defined as sequences sharing an identical inferred V gene, J gene, and CDR3 amino acid sequence. Percentage overlap between repertoires was computed as shared unique clonotypes divided by the size of the smaller repertoire. Three approaches were used to assess repertoire richness: RTK rarefaction, the Chao1 estimator, and Recon v2.1 estimates of unobserved clonotypes. For all TCRbeta clonotypes obtained by the gDNA method from a few donors, generation probabilities were computed with OLGA. TCRdb obtained this table from immuneACCESS and retained in-frame rearrangements with V and J assigned. These tables miss some clones; where compared with another copy, unresolved V genes account for less than half of the shortfall, and the remainder is unexplained. The V and J calls and clone size were taken over from that table, and D and trimming were inferred from the DNA. The sample table records roughly 530,000 clones; almost 97% of these occur just once. The ten largest clones represent approximately 0.06% of the sample.

Comment on this clone: Its antigen target is currently unknown. There are no base qualities to consult, and no much larger clone falls within one base.

At the junction V is shortened by 4 bases and J by 1 base; bases outside the gene matches: 2. The CDR3 sequence holds 14 residues, the cysteine and phenylalanine included. The kept DNA is CDR3 alone, 42 bases in frame from the first base. The germline V gene supplies CDR1 SGHTA and CDR2 FQGTGA. The donors were healthy, HIV-negative adults with no recently reported acute infections or vaccinations. All donors were Caucasian adults living in Nashville, Tennessee, USA. Magnetic negative selection was used to enrich CD4+ T cells, after which naive cells were positively selected on CD45RA and the negative fraction became the memory subset. Blood was obtained by leukapheresis, after which PBMCs were separated by Ficoll-Histopaque density gradient centrifugation and cryopreserved in liquid nitrogen vapor phase. Analytical flow cytometry was used to check the purity and quantity of every magnetically sorted T cell population. Each sorted fraction had its genomic DNA isolated and then quantified by UV absorbance on a Nanodrop 2000c.

The material sequenced was naive CD4+ T cells sorted from blood. The cell subset or site label, read with the paper, signifies: CD45RA+ positively selected. The source of this sequence is a woman younger than 45 in good health. In this chain, TRBV7-3 is recombined with TRBJ1-1; TRBD1 lines up with 8 middle nucleotides. The CDR3 amino acid sequence is: CASSSTGANTEAFF. The sequence in DNA is TGTGCCAGCAGCTCGACAGGGGCGAACACTGAAGCTTTCTTT. With the portions outside the CDR3 filled from the reference TRBV7-3 and TRBJ1-1 genes, the complete variable region becomes GAGVSQTPSNKVTEKGKYVELRCDPISGHTALYWYRQSLGQGPEFLIYFQGTGAADDSGLPNDRFFAVRPEGSVSTLKIQRTERGDSAVYLCASSSTGANTEAFFGQGTRLTVV.